This entry concerns a single TCR beta chain. The data were obtained in a study of blood T cells in healthy people across ages. The CDR3 totals 13 residues. V lost 2 bases, J lost 6 bases, and 8 bases lay in between. CDR1 and CDR2 from the germline V gene are SGDLS and YYNGEE. Isolation per sample recovered at least 6.5 million PBMCs. A sample-barcoded 5' primer and a J-beta primer mix were used in a second PCR of roughly 6 to 11 cycles. Via MiXCR, TCRdb re-called the 5' RACE reads, giving one row per CDR3 protein. The data show about 1.1 million distinct CDR3 sequences, roughly two fifths seen once. The V call is TRBV9, the J call TRBJ2-2; D gene uncertain. The sequence came from a man younger than 35 in good health. Sequenced: blood. CDR3 protein: CASSVVFPGELFF. As DNA, the CDR3 is TGTGCCAGCAGCGTGGTTTTCCCCGGGGAGCTGTTTTTT.